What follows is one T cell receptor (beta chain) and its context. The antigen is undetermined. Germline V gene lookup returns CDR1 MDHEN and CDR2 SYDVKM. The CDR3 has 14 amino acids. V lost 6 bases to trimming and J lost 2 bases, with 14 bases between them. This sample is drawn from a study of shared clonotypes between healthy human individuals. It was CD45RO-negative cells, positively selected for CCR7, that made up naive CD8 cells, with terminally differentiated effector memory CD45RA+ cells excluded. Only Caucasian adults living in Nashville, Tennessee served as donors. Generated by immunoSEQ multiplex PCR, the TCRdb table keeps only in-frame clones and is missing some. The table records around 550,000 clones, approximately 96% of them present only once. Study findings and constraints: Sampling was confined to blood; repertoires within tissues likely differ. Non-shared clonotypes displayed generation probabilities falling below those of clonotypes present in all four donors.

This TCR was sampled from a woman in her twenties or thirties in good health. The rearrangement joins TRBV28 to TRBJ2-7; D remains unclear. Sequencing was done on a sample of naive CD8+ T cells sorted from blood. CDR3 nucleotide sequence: TGTGCCAGCAGGAAGGACCACTCCCCCTACGAGCAGTACTTC. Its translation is CASRKDHSPYEQYF.